The 20 T cell receptor beta chains below come from one sample, sequenced in a study of T-cell reconstitution after alpha-beta-depleted transplantation in children (dated by TCRdb to about 2016). In light of the paper, this sample's treatment or condition label describes: allogeneic hematopoietic cell transplantation with graft depleted of TCRalphabeta T cells and CD19 B cells. Libraries were constructed by PCR. Sequencer: Illumina HiSeq 2500. Molecular barcoding was employed in the preparation of TCR libraries, with unique molecular identifiers being used to normalize TCRbeta repertoire quantification. The public reads were run again by TCRdb, first through fastp at Q25 and then through MiXCR, and only productive beta chains were kept. Rows with one shared CDR3 protein collapse into an entry with the most common genes and DNA. Within this sample are about 76,000 distinct CDR3 sequences, with roughly 15% of them counted one time only. The ten largest clones represent roughly 30% of the sample.

The sequencing here drew on PBMCs, mostly from graft donor cells, taken 180 days after TCRalphabeta/CD19-depleted stem cell transplant. These receptors were obtained from a male patient aged 2-10 years who had a stem cell transplant for acute lymphoblastic leukemia, so the T cells may come from the graft donor.

This clonotype qualifies as medium-sized. V gene TRBV7-6 combines with J gene TRBJ2-1; D perhaps matches TRBD2 (6 bases). Germline CDR1 SGHVS, CDR2 FNYEAQ. The CDR3 loop spans 13 amino acids. V dropped 2 bases and J dropped 6 bases, with 8 bases sitting between them. The CDR3 sequence: CASSLSGGNEQFF. The CDR3 DNA follows: TGTGCCAGCAGCTTATCCGGGGGCAATGAGCAGTTCTTC.

The V call is TRBV12-3 or TRBV12-4, the J call TRBJ1-3; D possibly corresponds to TRBD1 (6 bases). V lost 3 bases, J lost 0 bases, and 24 bases lay in between. The CDR3 runs to 20 residues. Here the CDR3 DNA reads TGTGCCAGCAGTTTCCCGGGGGGCACAGGGCTTTCCCTCTCTGGAAACACCATATATTTT. Translated, it gives CASSFPGGTGLSLSGNTIYF.

This clonotype has just a few counts. The chain uses TRBV28 and TRBJ2-7; 9 nucleotides align to TRBD1. Unmatched junction bases numbered 6, after V lost 4 bases and J lost 11 bases. Germline assignment: CDR1 MDHEN and CDR2 SYDVKM. The CDR3 covers 12 residues. The CDR3 DNA reads as TGTGCCAGCAGTTCCCCACAGGGGGCGGAGTACTTC. Its protein product is CASSSPQGAEYF. The entire variable domain, with the rest obtained from reference TRBV28 and TRBJ2-7, is as follows: DVKVTQSSRYLVKRTGEKVFLECVQDMDHENMFWYRQDPGLGLRLIYFSYDVKMKEKGDIPEGYSVSREKKERFSLILESASTNQTSMYLCASSSPQGAEYFGPGTRLTVT.

This clonotype was seen more than once but under ten times. The chain uses TRBV27 and TRBJ1-2; 7 bases line up with TRBD1. The V gene's germline CDR1 is MNHEY and CDR2 SMNVEV (reference sequence). The trim removed 6 bases at V and 2 bases at J, leaving 6 bases unmatched. The CDR3 contains 14 residues. The CDR3 reads CASRATGRNYGYTF. CDR3 nucleotides: TGTGCCAGCAGGGCGACAGGGAGAAACTATGGCTACACCTTC.

V usage is TRBV12-3 or TRBV12-4 and J usage is TRBJ2-5; D possibly corresponds to TRBD2 (6 bases). CDR3 length equals 15 residues. The V end was cut by 1 base, the J end by 5 bases, with 14 bases between. This CDR3 reads CASSLGWEARETQYF. The CDR3 DNA reads as TGTGCCAGCAGTTTAGGGTGGGAGGCGCGGGAGACCCAGTACTTC.

The V call is TRBV7-2, the J call TRBJ1-2; 12 nucleotides agree with TRBD1. CDR3 size: 15 residues. J gave up 12 bases and V 0 bases, and 8 bases lay outside the gene matches. Germline V gene lookup returns CDR1 SGHTA and CDR2 FQGNSA. The CDR3 loop reads CASSLASLGTGGDTF. The CDR3 DNA is TGTGCCAGCAGCTTAGCCTCCCTCGGGACAGGGGGCGACACCTTC. The entire variable domain, with the rest obtained from reference TRBV7-2 and TRBJ1-2, is as follows: GAGVSQSPSNKVTEKGKDVELRCDPISGHTALYWYRQSLGQGLEFLIYFQGNSAPDKSGLPSDRFSAERTGGSVSTLTIQRTQQEDSAVYLCASSLASLGTGGDTFGSGTRLTVV.

The sample holds a few counts of this clonotype. The gene calls are TRBV18 and TRBJ2-3; D remains unclear. This CDR3 has 15 residues. Looked up from germline, CDR1 is KGHSH and CDR2 is LQKENI. Between the trimmed V and J ends, which lost 5 bases and 6 bases, there was a span of 18 bases. As DNA, the CDR3 is TGTGCCAGCTCAACCCTTCAGCTCTTGGGGGATACGCAGTATTTT. It specifies CASSTLQLLGDTQYF.

The chain links TRBV12-3 or TRBV12-4 to TRBJ1-6; D unresolved. V was pared by 1 base and J by 7 bases, with 8 bases between. The CDR3 is 14 amino acids. The CDR3: CASSLGGMNSPLHF. The CDR3 region has the DNA TGTGCCAGCAGTTTAGGAGGGATGAATTCACCCCTCCACTTT.

This clonotype came up a few times. The chain recombines TRBV20-1 with TRBJ2-2; D not resolved. Germline CDR1 DFQATT, CDR2 SNEGSKA (reference sequence). The V end was cut by 6 bases, the J end by 6 bases, with 17 bases between. The CDR3 spans 14 residues. The CDR3 region has the DNA TGCAGTGCCCCCCGGGCCTTAATCCCCGGGGAGCTGTTTTTT. This gives the protein CSAPRALIPGELFF.

The V and J genes are TRBV7-9 and TRBJ1-5, with TRBD1 as a possible D gene (6 bases). Germline lookup yields CDR1 SEHNR and CDR2 FQNEAQ (reference sequence). Trimming took off 3 bases at V and 3 bases at J, with 9 bases between the two ends. The CDR3 length is 14 residues. The CDR3 reads CASSFGGNNQPQHF. The CDR3 nucleotides are TGTGCCAGCAGCTTCGGGGGCAACAATCAGCCCCAGCATTTT.

This sequence joins TRBV5-1 and TRBJ2-2, with 7 bases fitting TRBD2. The CDR3 runs to 16 residues. V dropped 1 base and J dropped 5; count of bases not matched to a gene: 8. Germline values: CDR1 SGHRS, CDR2 YFSETQ. The DNA of the CDR3 is TGCGCCAGCAGCTTGTTAGGCGGGAGAAGTACCGGGGAGCTGTTTTTT. Protein product: CASSLLGGRSTGELFF.

J is TRBJ1-2 and V is TRBV7-2; D is ambiguous. The CDR3 totals 12 residues. Germline CDR1 and CDR2: SGHTA and FQGNSA. Trimming shortened V by 1 base and J by 8 bases, and 8 bases separated the two germline ends. CDR3 coding DNA: TGTGCCAGCAGCTTAGGGGTCGGGGGCTACACCTTC. It specifies CASSLGVGGYTF.

This clonotype was observed at least ten times. The gene calls are TRBV20-1 and TRBJ2-7; no definite D call. The CDR3 covers 14 residues. V lost 2 bases and J lost 3, with 14 bases in between. The germline CDR1 and CDR2 sequences are DFQATT and SNEGSKA (reference sequence). The CDR3 spells CSARPVRVLYEQYF. In DNA, the CDR3 is TGCAGTGCTAGACCAGTAAGAGTCCTCTACGAGCAGTACTTC.

This clonotype was counted ten times or more. The chain couples TRBV29-1 to TRBJ2-5; 9 positions match TRBD1. This CDR3 region has 12 residues. V shed 6 bases and J 4 bases; nucleotides not matched to a gene: 3. In germline, CDR1 is SQVTM, CDR2 ANQGSEA. The DNA of the CDR3 is TGCAGCGTAGGACAGGGGCGAGAGACCCAGTACTTC. Its protein product is CSVGQGRETQYF.

The rearrangement links TRBV5-6 to TRBJ2-1; D possibly corresponds to TRBD2 (5 bases). Germline loops: CDR1 SGHDT, CDR2 YYEEEE. The CDR3 covers 14 residues. The V end lost 6 bases, the J end lost 1 base, and 11 bases lay between the germline ends. The CDR3 DNA reads TGTGCCAGCACTCCGGACTTATCCTACAATGAGCAGTTCTTC. It is translated as CASTPDLSYNEQFF.

Comments on this clonotype: Given a much more abundant clone one base away, this may be a read error. The chain is built from TRBV20-1 and TRBJ2-6; TRBD1 matches at 8 bases. The CDR3 consists of 17 residues. CDR1 and CDR2 from the germline V gene are DFQATT and SNEGSKA (reference sequence). CDR3 sequence: CCARTTGGLSGANVLTF. The CDR3 DNA sequence: TGCTGTGCTAGAACCACAGGGGGGCTCTCTGGGGCCAACGTCCTGACTTTC.

A note on this clonotype: A much larger clone differs by one base, so this may be a read error. The chain employs TRBV12-3 or TRBV12-4 and TRBJ2-7; no firm D call. The CDR3 runs 14 residues. The CDR3 region is CASSGPVARVEQSF. CDR3 nucleotide sequence: TGTGCCAGCAGTGGACCGGTGGCTAGGGTTGAGCAGTCCTTC.

The rearrangement joins TRBV24-1 to TRBJ1-2; D gene uncertain. The CDR3 loop spans 13 amino acids. Germline loops: CDR1 KGHDR, CDR2 SFDVKD. The V end was cut by 4 bases, the J end by 0 bases, with 5 bases between. The CDR3 DNA sequence: TGTGCCACCAGTGAACTGGCTAACTATGGCTACACCTTC. This codes for CATSELANYGYTF.

This clonotype was counted between two and nine times. The chain links TRBV5-1 to TRBJ2-7, with D perhaps matching TRBD2 (5 bases). The germline V and J ends were trimmed by 4 bases and 3 bases, with 17 bases remaining between them. The germline V gene has CDR1 SGHRS and CDR2 YFSETQ. The CDR3 covers 15 residues. As DNA, the CDR3 is TGCGCCAGCAGCCAGAGGACTTGGGGTTTCTACGAGCAGTACTTC. Protein: CASSQRTWGFYEQYF. Full variable domain (missing parts from reference TRBV5-1 and TRBJ2-7): KAGVTQTPRYLIKTRGQQVTLSCSPISGHRSVSWYQQTPGQGLQFLFEYFSETQRNKGNFPGRFSGRQFSNSRSEMNVSTLELGDSALYLCASSQRTWGFYEQYFGPGTRLTVT.

The table lists this clonotype with a few counts. The chain recombines TRBV5-1 with TRBJ2-2; D is undetermined. Trimming took 4 bases from V and 4 from J, leaving 8 bases between them. This CDR3 spans 13 amino acids. The germline CDR1 and CDR2 sequences are SGHRS and YFSETQ. The CDR3 loop reads CASSPVSTGELFF. CDR3 nucleotide sequence: TGCGCCAGCAGCCCAGTTTCCACCGGGGAGCTGTTTTTT.